This T cell receptor beta chain was identified during a study of CD8 T cells in Susac syndrome. Germline-derived CDR1 and CDR2 are LNHDA and SQIVND (reference sequence). J was trimmed by 3 bases and V by 3 bases; bases with no gene match: 8. The CDR3 covers 17 residues. cDNA came from about 0.5 to 1 ug RNA primed by random hexamers. TCRdb redid the calling of the immunoSEQ multiplex PCR reads with MiXCR, one entry per CDR3 protein. Here the sample spans 70,000 or so distinct CDR3 sequences, roughly 94% being singletons. Overall study results and limits: The authors acknowledged that their TCR sequencing and HLA analysis involved a relatively small number of individuals.

With respect to this clonotype: Its antigen is as yet unknown.

Sequencing was carried out using CD8+ T cells from PBMCs. The J gene is TRBJ2-1, the V gene TRBV19, with 10 bases that match TRBD2. This clonotype was obtained from a human donor in good health. The CDR3 loop is CASSILAGAFNYNEQFF. The DNA of the CDR3 is TGTGCCAGTAGTATTCTAGCGGGGGCCTTCAACTACAATGAGCAGTTCTTC. Filled out from reference TRBV19 and TRBJ2-1, the complete variable domain reads DGGITQSPKYLFRKEGQNVTLSCEQNLNHDAMYWYRQDPGQGLRLIYYSQIVNDFQKGDIAEGYSVSREKKESFPLTVTSAQKNPTAFYLCASSILAGAFNYNEQFFGPGTRLTVL.